This TCR beta chain is from a study of blood T cells in healthy people across ages. The use of a sample-barcoded 5' primer and a J-beta primer mix characterized a second PCR of 7 to 11 cycles. Each of the samples gave a minimum of 3 million paired-end reads that contained CDR3. MiXCR, run by TCRdb on the 5' RACE reads, gives a single entry per CDR3 protein. Of approximately 320,000 distinct CDR3 sequences in the sample, 25% to 30% were seen once. This clonotype was picked up a small number of times. The material sequenced was blood. The sequence came from a woman between 65 and 79 years old in good health.

The CDR3 sequence: CASSQFAGPETQYF. CDR3 nucleotide sequence: TGCGCCAGCAGCCAATTCGCGGGTCCCGAGACCCAGTACTTC. The gene calls are TRBV4-1 and TRBJ2-5, with a tentative D call TRBD2 (5 bases). Trimming removed 2 bases from V and 5 bases from J, with 12 bases in between. The CDR3 is 14 residues long. CDR1 is MGHRA, CDR2 YSYEKL, per germline.